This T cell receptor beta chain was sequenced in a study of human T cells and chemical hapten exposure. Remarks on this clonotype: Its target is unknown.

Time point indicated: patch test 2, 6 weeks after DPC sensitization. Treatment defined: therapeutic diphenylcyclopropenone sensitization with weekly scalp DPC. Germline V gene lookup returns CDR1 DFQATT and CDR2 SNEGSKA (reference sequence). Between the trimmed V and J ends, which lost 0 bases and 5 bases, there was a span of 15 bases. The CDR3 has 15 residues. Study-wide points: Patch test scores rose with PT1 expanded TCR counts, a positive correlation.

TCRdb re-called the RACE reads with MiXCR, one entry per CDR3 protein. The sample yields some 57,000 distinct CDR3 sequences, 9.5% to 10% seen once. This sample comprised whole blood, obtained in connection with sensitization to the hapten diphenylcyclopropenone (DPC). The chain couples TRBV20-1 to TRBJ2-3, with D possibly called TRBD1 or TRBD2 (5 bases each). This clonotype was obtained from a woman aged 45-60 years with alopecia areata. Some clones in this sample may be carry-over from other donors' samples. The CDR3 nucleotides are TGCAGTGCTAGAGACGGGCAGACTACAGGAGATACGCAGTATTTT. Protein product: CSARDGQTTGDTQYF.